These 23 T cell receptor beta chains originate from one sample sequenced in a study of T cell changes during pregnancy in multiple sclerosis. Clones were sequenced by immunoSEQ multiplex PCR, and TCRdb holds only the in-frame ones, with some missing. The sample lists 30,000 to 40,000 clones, around 93% occurring once. The input for sequencing was CD4+ T cells from peripheral blood mononuclear cells, taken in the third trimester of pregnancy. The source is a female donor in good health, enrolled as a control in a pregnancy study.

The rearrangement joins TRBV5-4 to TRBJ1-1, with D perhaps TRBD1 (5 bases). Trimming cost V 4 bases and J 2 bases, with 12 bases left between them. Germline CDR1 SGHNT, CDR2 YYREEE (reference sequence). This CDR3 has 14 amino acids. Written as DNA, the CDR3 is TGTGCCAGCAGCGGCCCCGGGACTAACACTGAAGCTTTCTTT. It yields the protein CASSGPGTNTEAFF.

The gene calls are TRBV11-2 and TRBJ2-1; 7 nucleotides agree with TRBD1. The CDR3 is 15 residues long. CDR1 is SGHAT and CDR2 is FQNNGV in the germline V gene. V lost 5 bases and J lost 8; bases outside the gene matches: 12. The CDR3: CASSRPGTVPYEQFF. The CDR3 DNA follows: TGTGCCAGCAGCCGACCCGGGACAGTCCCCTATGAGCAGTTCTTC.

The gene calls are TRBV5-8 and TRBJ1-6; a weak D match, TRBD1 (5 bases). Trimming left V 0 bases short and J 10 bases short, with 11 bases between. This CDR3 comprises 14 residues. Germline lookup yields CDR1 SGHTS and CDR2 YDEGEE. CDR3 nucleotide sequence: TGTGCCAGCAGCTTGGTTCAGGGTAGATCACCCCTCCACTTT. Translation gives CASSLVQGRSPLHF.

The chain is built from TRBV28 and TRBJ2-1; 9 nucleotides match TRBD2. Germline V gene lookup returns CDR1 MDHEN and CDR2 SYDVKM. Trimming took 5 bases from V and 3 from J; bases not matched to a gene: 5. This CDR3 comprises 15 residues. CDR3 sequence: CASSTGTSHYNEQFF. CDR3 nucleotides: TGTGCCAGCAGTACCGGGACTAGCCACTACAATGAGCAGTTCTTC.

CDR3 nucleotide sequence: TGTGCCAGCAGCCCCGGGACTAGAGGGACAGATACGCAGTATTTT. As protein: CASSPGTRGTDTQYF. The chain combines TRBV5-4 with TRBJ2-3; 8 bases align to TRBD2. The germline CDR1 and CDR2 sequences are SGHNT and YYREEE (reference sequence). With 4 bases clipped from V and 3 bases from J, the junction kept 7 bases outside the gene matches. The length of the CDR3 is 15 residues. The whole variable domain, filled in from reference TRBV5-4 and TRBJ2-3, reads ETGVTQSPTHLIKTRGQQVTLRCSSQSGHNTVSWYQQALGQGPQFIFQYYREEENGRGNFPPRFSGLQFPNYSSELNVNALELDDSALYLCASSPGTRGTDTQYFGPGTRLTVL.

This sequence joins TRBV6-5 and TRBJ1-4, with 7 bases aligning to TRBD1. The V gene end was trimmed by 6 bases and the J gene end by 6 bases; junction bases not matched to a gene: 10. The CDR3 is 15 amino acids. Germline CDR1 is MNHEY and CDR2 is SVGAGI. CDR3 amino acids: CASRIRQGSDEKLFF. The CDR3 DNA reads as TGTGCCAGCAGGATCCGACAGGGATCGGATGAAAAACTGTTTTTT.

This sequence joins TRBV19 and TRBJ1-4, with 10 nucleotides matching TRBD1. The CDR3 sequence is 15 residues long. V dropped 7 bases and J dropped 6; count of bases not matched to a gene: 8. Germline CDR1 and CDR2: LNHDA and SQIVND (reference sequence). DNA for the CDR3: TGTGCCAGTATACGACGGACAGGGGGATATGAAAAACTGTTTTTT. It encodes CASIRRTGGYEKLFF. Looking up the rest from reference TRBV19 and TRBJ1-4 gives the full variable domain: DGGITQSPKYLFRKEGQNVTLSCEQNLNHDAMYWYRQDPGQGLRLIYYSQIVNDFQKGDIAEGYSVSREKKESFPLTVTSAQKNPTAFYLCASIRRTGGYEKLFFGSGTQLSVL.

The rearrangement uses TRBV18 and TRBJ2-3; a possible D gene is TRBD1 (5 bases). V lost 3 bases and J lost 3, with 16 bases in between. This CDR3 contains 16 residues. Germline V gives CDR1 KGHSH, CDR2 LQKENI. The CDR3 nucleotides read TGTGCCAGCTCACCCCAGGGCAACGGTTGGACAGATACGCAGTATTTT. Encoded protein: CASSPQGNGWTDTQYF.

V gene TRBV25-1 combines with J gene TRBJ2-3; TRBD1 matches at 8 bases. Germline assignment: CDR1 MGHDK and CDR2 SYGVNS. The J segment lost 4 bases and the V segment lost 6 bases, leaving 3 bases of the junction unmatched. This CDR3 is 13 amino acids long. The CDR3 DNA is TGTGCCAGCAGCGGACAGGGACCAGATACGCAGTATTTT. Protein: CASSGQGPDTQYF.

The V and J genes are TRBV5-1 and TRBJ2-6, with a weak D call TRBD1 (6 bases). The germline CDR1 and CDR2 sequences are SGHRS and YFSETQ. V lost 4 bases, J lost 3 bases, and 14 bases lay in between. The CDR3 runs 16 residues. DNA of the CDR3: TGCGCCAGCAGCCCCTTTGGGACATTTGGGGCCAACGTCCTGACTTTC. It yields the protein CASSPFGTFGANVLTF.

The V gene is TRBV14, the J gene TRBJ1-5; D remains unclear. The CDR3 totals 18 residues. V was cut by 0 bases and J by 2 bases, with 17 bases left in between. Germline V CDR1 and CDR2: SGHDN, FVKESK. The chain's CDR3 is CASSQELSSLFGNQPQHF. Here the CDR3 DNA reads TGTGCCAGCAGCCAAGAATTGTCTTCACTATTCGGCAATCAGCCCCAGCATTTT.

The gene calls are TRBV11-3 and TRBJ2-3; 12 nucleotides match TRBD2. V trimming: 5 bases; J trimming: 2 bases; junction bases outside the gene matches: 8. Germline V lookup: CDR1 SGHNT, CDR2 YENEEA. The CDR3 runs 17 residues. DNA of the CDR3: TGTGCCAGCAGCCAAGGACTAGCGGGACCCATCACAGATACGCAGTATTTT. Translation: CASSQGLAGPITDTQYF.

The rearrangement joins TRBV5-8 to TRBJ1-1; 7 bases match TRBD1. Germline trimming cut 5 bases from V and 5 bases from J; bases unmatched to any gene: 9. Per the germline V gene, CDR1 is SGHTS and CDR2 is YDEGEE. This CDR3 has 14 amino acids. The CDR3 DNA sequence: TGTGCCAGCAGTCGAGACAGGGAGGATACTGAAGCTTTCTTT. The encoded protein is CASSRDREDTEAFF.

For this clone: The junction shows a germline mismatch at one end, possibly a read error. The V and J genes are TRBV7-3 and TRBJ1-6; TRBD1 is a possible D gene (6 bases). The CDR3 runs 18 residues. The germline CDR1 and CDR2 sequences are SGHTA and FQGTGA. This CDR3 is CASSLNSYNSGANPPLHF. As DNA, the CDR3 is TGTGCCAGCAGCTTAAATTCATATAATTCAGGGGCTAATCCACCCCTCCACTTT.

The rearrangement links TRBV6-4 to TRBJ1-6, with D hard to call. Trimming removed 0 bases at V and 8 bases at J, with 5 bases between. The germline V gene encodes CDR1 MRHNA and CDR2 SNTAGT. The CDR3 has 13 amino acids. CDR3 nucleotide sequence: TGTGCCAGCAGTGACTCCCCGGATTCACCCCTCCACTTT. It translates to CASSDSPDSPLHF.

The chain uses TRBV29-1 and TRBJ2-5; D might be TRBD1 (6 bases). Germline CDR1 SQVTM, CDR2 ANQGSEA. Trimming cost V 7 bases and J 1 base, with 13 bases left between them. The CDR3 is 13 residues long. The CDR3, as DNA: TGCAGCGCTGCTCAGGGGAGCCAAGAGACCCAGTACTTC. Protein product: CSAAQGSQETQYF. Full variable domain (rest looked up from reference TRBV29-1 and TRBJ2-5): SAVISQKPSRDICQRGTSLTIQCQVDSQVTMMFWYRQQPGQSLTLIATANQGSEATYESGFVIDKFPISRPNLTFSTLTVSNMSPEDSSIYLCSAAQGSQETQYFGPGTRLLVL.

This chain uses TRBV28 with TRBJ2-5; D possibly corresponds to TRBD2 (7 bases). The germline V and J ends were trimmed by 7 bases and 3 bases, with 15 bases remaining between them. CDR1 and CDR2 from the germline V gene are MDHEN and SYDVKM. This CDR3 has 14 amino acids. CDR3 in DNA: TGTGCCAGCACCAAGGGGGGGGTGAAAGAGACCCAGTACTTC. Protein product: CASTKGGVKETQYF. The entire variable domain, with the rest obtained from reference TRBV28 and TRBJ2-5, is as follows: DVKVTQSSRYLVKRTGEKVFLECVQDMDHENMFWYRQDPGLGLRLIYFSYDVKMKEKGDIPEGYSVSREKKERFSLILESASTNQTSMYLCASTKGGVKETQYFGPGTRLLVL.

The chain recombines TRBV5-4 with TRBJ2-7; TRBD2 matches at 12 bases. The ends lost 0 bases at V and 2 bases at J; junction bases unmatched: 9. Germline-derived CDR1 and CDR2 are SGHNT and YYREEE (reference sequence). CDR3 length: 18 residues. CDR3 protein: CASSLEASGGANPYEQYF. The CDR3 DNA sequence: TGTGCCAGCAGCTTGGAGGCTAGCGGGGGGGCCAACCCCTACGAGCAGTACTTC.

Here the CDR3 DNA reads TGTGCCACCAGCAGTTTAGCGGGGGTGAGCACAGATACGCAGTATTTT. Protein: CATSSLAGVSTDTQYF. This chain joins TRBV15 and TRBJ2-3; 9 nucleotides match TRBD2. CDR1 is LNHNV, CDR2 YYDKDF, per germline (reference sequence). The CDR3 is made up of 16 amino acids. V trimming: 3 bases; J trimming: 0 bases; junction bases outside the gene matches: 4.

V gene TRBV7-2 combines with J gene TRBJ2-3; TRBD2 is a possible D gene (5 bases). Trimming stripped 6 bases from V and 10 bases from J, with 20 bases between. Germline lookup yields CDR1 SGHTA and CDR2 FQGNSA. The CDR3 is 14 residues long. CDR3 sequence (DNA): TGTGCCAGCAGGAAGGACTCCCAGTCGGTGGCGCAGTATTTT. Translating it yields CASRKDSQSVAQYF.

The chain employs TRBV6-1 and TRBJ1-1, with 8 bases fitting TRBD1. The CDR3 covers 13 residues. V was pared by 8 bases and J by 5 bases, with 7 bases of the junction left unmatched. Germline V gives CDR1 MNHNS, CDR2 SASEGT. As DNA, the CDR3 is TGTGCCAGCGGGACAGGTAGTCTTACTGAAGCTTTCTTT. This codes for CASGTGSLTEAFF.

The CDR3 region has the DNA TGTGCCAGCTCACCGTCAGTCTTGGACAGGGGACTCTACAATGAGCAGTTCTTC. As protein: CASSPSVLDRGLYNEQFF. The V call is TRBV18, the J call TRBJ2-1; 9 nucleotides agree with TRBD1. The germline gives CDR1 KGHSH, CDR2 LQKENI. The ends lost 3 bases at V and 3 bases at J; junction bases unmatched: 12. The CDR3 spans 18 residues.

The chain combines TRBV7-9 with TRBJ1-2, with D unresolved. Germline-derived CDR1 and CDR2 are SEHNR and FQNEAQ (reference sequence). Trimming took off 5 bases at V and 0 bases at J, with 10 bases between the two ends. The CDR3 sequence is 14 residues long. The CDR3 bases are TGTGCCAGCAGCAAGGCAGCGACTAACTATGGCTACACCTTC. This sequence encodes CASSKAATNYGYTF.